Only a few counts were recorded for the clone carrying this TCR beta chain. Its antigen is currently unknown. A much bigger clone sits one base away, suggesting this may be a read error. Germline V gene lookup returns CDR1 SQVTM and CDR2 ANQGSEA. There are 15 residues in the CDR3. This sample was taken from a study of post-analysis software for immune sequencing data. Looking at the study overall: Secondary progressive, relapsing-remitting and progressive-relapsing multiple sclerosis were among the included disease courses.

Prepared TCR beta cDNA libraries contained unique molecular identifiers. A population of about 1 to 11 million T cells gave rise to roughly 0.5 million cDNA molecules. Via MiXCR, TCRdb re-called the PCR reads, giving one row per CDR3 protein. The repertoire holds fewer than 850,000 distinct CDR3 sequences, 30% seen once, with about 0.5% in the top ten. Study results and caveats: Controls' normalized Chao1 diversity significantly exceeded that of multiple sclerosis patients. Controls had lower frequencies than patients of a handful of TRBV segments, which included TRBV5-6, TRBV5-1 and TRBV20-1. Under the F measure, samples that were prepared in one batch clustered strongly together.

V gene TRBV29-1 combines with J gene TRBJ2-1; TRBD2 agrees at 11 bases. The DNA end is more similar to TRBJ2-7, so the J call may be wrong. This receptor was taken from a girl aged 10-17 years with multiple sclerosis. Sequencing used blood. The CDR3: CSVAPGTSGPHEQYF. In DNA form, the CDR3 reads TGCAGCGTGGCCCCCGGGACTAGCGGACCTCATGAGCAGTACTTC.